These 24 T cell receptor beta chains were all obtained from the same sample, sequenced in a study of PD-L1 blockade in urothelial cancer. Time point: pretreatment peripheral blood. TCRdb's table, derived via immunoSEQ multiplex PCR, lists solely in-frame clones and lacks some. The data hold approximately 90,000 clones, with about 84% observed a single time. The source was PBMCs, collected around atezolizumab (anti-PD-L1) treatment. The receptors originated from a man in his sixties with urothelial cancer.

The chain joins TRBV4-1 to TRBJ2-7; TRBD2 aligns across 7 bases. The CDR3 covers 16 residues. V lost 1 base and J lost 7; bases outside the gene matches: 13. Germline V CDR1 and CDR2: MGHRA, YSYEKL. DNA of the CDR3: TGCGCCAGCAGCCAAGGCTCCCTAGCGGACCCCCGGGAGCAGTACTTC. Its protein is CASSQGSLADPREQYF.

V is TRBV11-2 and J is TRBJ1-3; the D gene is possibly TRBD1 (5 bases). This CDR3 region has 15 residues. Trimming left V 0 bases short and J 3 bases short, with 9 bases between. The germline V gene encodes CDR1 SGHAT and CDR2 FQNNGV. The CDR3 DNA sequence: TGTGCCAGCAGCTTAGATCACGGGGGTGGAAACACCATATATTTT. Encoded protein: CASSLDHGGGNTIYF.

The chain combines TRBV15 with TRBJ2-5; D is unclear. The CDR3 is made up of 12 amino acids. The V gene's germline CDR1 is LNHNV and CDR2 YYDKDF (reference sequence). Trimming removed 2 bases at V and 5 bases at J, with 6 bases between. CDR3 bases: TGTGCCACCAGCAGAACATGGGAGACCCAGTACTTC. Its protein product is CATSRTWETQYF.

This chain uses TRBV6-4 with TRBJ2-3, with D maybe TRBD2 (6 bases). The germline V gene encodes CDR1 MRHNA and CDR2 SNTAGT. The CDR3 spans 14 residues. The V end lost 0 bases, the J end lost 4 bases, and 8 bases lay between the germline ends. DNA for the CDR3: TGTGCCAGCAGTGACTCTTGGGGGGCAGATACGCAGTATTTT. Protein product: CASSDSWGADTQYF.

The CDR3 loop is CASSQDFGNTDTQYF. The CDR3 bases are TGCGCCAGCAGCCAAGATTTCGGGAACACAGATACGCAGTATTTT. The chain links TRBV4-3 to TRBJ2-3; the D gene is possibly TRBD2 (5 bases). CDR3 length equals 15 residues. From germline, CDR1 is LGHNA and CDR2 YSLEER. V was trimmed by 0 bases and J by 2 bases, leaving 9 bases between them.

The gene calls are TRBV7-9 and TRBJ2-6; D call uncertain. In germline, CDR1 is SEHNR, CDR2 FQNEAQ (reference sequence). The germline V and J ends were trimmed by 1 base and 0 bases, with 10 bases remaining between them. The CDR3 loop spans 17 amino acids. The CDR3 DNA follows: TGTGCCAGCAGCTTAGTTAAACAGAGCTCTGGGGCCAACGTCCTGACTTTC. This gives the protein CASSLVKQSSGANVLTF.

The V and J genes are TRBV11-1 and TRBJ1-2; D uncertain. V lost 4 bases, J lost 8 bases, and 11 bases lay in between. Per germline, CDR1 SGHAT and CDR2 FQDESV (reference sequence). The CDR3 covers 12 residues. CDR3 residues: CASSSSGRGYTF. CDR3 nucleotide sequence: TGTGCCAGCAGCTCAAGCGGTAGAGGCTACACCTTC. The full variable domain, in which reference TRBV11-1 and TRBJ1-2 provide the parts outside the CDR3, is EAEVAQSPRYKITEKSQAVAFWCDPISGHATLYWYRQILGQGPELLVQFQDESVVDDSQLPKDRFSAERLKGVDSTLKIQPAELGDSAMYLCASSSSGRGYTFGSGTRLTVV.

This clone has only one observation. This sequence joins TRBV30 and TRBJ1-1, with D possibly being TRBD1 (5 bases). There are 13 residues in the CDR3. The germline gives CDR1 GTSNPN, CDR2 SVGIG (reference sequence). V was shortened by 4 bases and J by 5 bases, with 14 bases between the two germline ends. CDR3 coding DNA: TGTGCCTGGATCCGGGACTTTGGGACTGAAGCTTTCTTT. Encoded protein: CAWIRDFGTEAFF.

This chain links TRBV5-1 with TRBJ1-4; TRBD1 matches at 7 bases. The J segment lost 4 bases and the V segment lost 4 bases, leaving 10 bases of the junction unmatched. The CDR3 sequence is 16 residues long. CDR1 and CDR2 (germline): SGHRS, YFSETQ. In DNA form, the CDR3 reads TGCGCCAGCAGCCGGGACAGTACATCGGGTAATGAAAAACTGTTTTTT. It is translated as CASSRDSTSGNEKLFF.

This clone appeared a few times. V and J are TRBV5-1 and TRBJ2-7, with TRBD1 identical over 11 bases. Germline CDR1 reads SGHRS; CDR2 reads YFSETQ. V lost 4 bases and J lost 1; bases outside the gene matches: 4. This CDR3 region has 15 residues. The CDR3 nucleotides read TGCGCCAGCAGCGTCCGGGACAGGGGGTCCTACGAGCAGTACTTC. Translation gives CASSVRDRGSYEQYF.

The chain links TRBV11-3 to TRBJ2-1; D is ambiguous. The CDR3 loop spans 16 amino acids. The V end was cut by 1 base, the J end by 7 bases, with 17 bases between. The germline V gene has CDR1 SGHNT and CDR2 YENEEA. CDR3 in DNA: TGTGCCAGCAGCTTAGGGCTACCCGGAGATCGTAATGAGCAGTTCTTC. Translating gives CASSLGLPGDRNEQFF.

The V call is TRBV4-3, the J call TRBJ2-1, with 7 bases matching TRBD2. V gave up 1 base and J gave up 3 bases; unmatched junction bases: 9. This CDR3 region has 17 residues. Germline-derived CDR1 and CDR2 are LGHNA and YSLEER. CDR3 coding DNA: TGCGCCAGCAGCCAAGGCTGGTTAGAGCGGGACTACAATGAGCAGTTCTTC. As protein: CASSQGWLERDYNEQFF.

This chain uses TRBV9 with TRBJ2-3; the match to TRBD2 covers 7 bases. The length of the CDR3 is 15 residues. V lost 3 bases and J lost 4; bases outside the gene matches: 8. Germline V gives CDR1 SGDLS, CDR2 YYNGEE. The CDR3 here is CASSASGAAPDTQYF. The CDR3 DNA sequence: TGTGCCAGCAGCGCTAGCGGCGCGGCCCCAGATACGCAGTATTTT.

For the CDR3, the DNA is TGTGCCAGCAAGGAGGGAGCGGGAGACAGCGATGAGCAGTTCTTC. Protein sequence: CASKEGAGDSDEQFF. V usage is TRBV6-5 and J usage is TRBJ2-1; 8 bases line up with TRBD2. Unmatched junction bases numbered 13, after V lost 7 bases and J lost 8 bases. The V gene's germline CDR1 is MNHEY and CDR2 SVGAGI. CDR3 size: 15 residues.

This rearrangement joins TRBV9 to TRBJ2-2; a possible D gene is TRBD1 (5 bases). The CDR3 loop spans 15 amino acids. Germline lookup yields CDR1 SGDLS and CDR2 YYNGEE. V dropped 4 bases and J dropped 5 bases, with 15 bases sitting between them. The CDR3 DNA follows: TGTGCCAGCAGCACCCAAGGGGCTATAACCGGGGAGCTGTTTTTT. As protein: CASSTQGAITGELFF.

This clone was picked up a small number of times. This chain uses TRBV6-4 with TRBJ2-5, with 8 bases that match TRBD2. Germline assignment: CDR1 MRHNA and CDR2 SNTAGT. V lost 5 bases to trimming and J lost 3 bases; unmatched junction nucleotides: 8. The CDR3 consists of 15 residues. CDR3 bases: TGTGCCAGCAGTATGTTAGCGGGGACGAAAGAGACCCAGTACTTC. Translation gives CASSMLAGTKETQYF.

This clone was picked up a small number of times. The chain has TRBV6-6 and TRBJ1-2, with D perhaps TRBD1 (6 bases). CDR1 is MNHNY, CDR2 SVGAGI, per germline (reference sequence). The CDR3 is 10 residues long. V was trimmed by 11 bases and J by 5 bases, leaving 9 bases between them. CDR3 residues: CAGGTYGYTF. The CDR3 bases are TGTGCCGGGGGCACGTATGGCTACACCTTC.

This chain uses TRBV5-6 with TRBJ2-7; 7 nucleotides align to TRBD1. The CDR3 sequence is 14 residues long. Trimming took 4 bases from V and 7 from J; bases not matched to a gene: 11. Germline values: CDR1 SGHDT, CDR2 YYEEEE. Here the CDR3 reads CASSLGQFYREQYF. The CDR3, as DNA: TGTGCCAGCAGCCTGGGACAGTTCTATCGGGAGCAGTACTTC.

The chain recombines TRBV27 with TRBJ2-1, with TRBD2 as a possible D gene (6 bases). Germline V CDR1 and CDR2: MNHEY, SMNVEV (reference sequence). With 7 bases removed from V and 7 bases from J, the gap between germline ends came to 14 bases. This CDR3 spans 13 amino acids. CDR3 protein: CASKEGMGNEQFF. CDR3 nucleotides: TGTGCCAGCAAGGAGGGAATGGGGAATGAGCAGTTCTTC.

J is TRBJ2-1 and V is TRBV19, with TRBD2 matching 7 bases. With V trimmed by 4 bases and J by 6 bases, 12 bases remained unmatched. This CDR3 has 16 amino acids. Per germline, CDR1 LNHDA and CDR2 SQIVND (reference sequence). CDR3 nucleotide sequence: TGTGCCAGTAGTAGCCCGGGGGGAGGGGAGGTCAATGAGCAGTTCTTC. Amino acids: CASSSPGGGEVNEQFF.

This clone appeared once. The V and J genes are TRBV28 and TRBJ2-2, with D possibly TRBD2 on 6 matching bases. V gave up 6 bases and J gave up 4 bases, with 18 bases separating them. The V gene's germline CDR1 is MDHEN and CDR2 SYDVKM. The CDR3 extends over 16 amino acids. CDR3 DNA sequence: TGTGCCAGCAGACATCGGAGGGCAGGGACCACCGGGGAGCTGTTTTTT. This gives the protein CASRHRRAGTTGELFF.

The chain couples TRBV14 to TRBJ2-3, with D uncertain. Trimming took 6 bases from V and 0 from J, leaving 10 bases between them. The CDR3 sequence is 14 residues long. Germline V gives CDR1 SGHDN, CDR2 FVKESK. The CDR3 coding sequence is TGTGCCAGCAGTTCGCAGATTAGCACAGATACGCAGTATTTT. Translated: CASSSQISTDTQYF.

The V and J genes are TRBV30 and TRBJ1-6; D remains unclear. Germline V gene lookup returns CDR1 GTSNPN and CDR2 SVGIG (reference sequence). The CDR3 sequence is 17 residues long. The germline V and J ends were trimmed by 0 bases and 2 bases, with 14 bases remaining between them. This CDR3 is CAWSVRIGVAYNSPLHF. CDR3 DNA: TGTGCCTGGAGTGTAAGAATCGGTGTGGCCTATAATTCACCCCTCCACTTT. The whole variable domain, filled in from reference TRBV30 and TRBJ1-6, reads SQTIHQWPATLVQPVGSPLSLECTVEGTSNPNLYWYRQAAGRGLQLLFYSVGIGQISSEVPQNLSASRPQDRQFILSSKKLLLSDSGFYLCAWSVRIGVAYNSPLHFGNGTRLTVT.

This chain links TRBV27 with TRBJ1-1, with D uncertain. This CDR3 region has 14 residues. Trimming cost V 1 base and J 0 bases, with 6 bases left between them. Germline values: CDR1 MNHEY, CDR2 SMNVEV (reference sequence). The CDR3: CASSLYSLNTEAFF. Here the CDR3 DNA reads TGTGCCAGCAGTTTATACAGTTTGAACACTGAAGCTTTCTTT.